This TCR beta chain derives from a study of blood T cell repertoires in COVID-19. Original handling: From reference gene primer amplification, estimates of nucleated cell counts were derived. TCRdb's table, derived via immunoSEQ multiplex PCR, lists solely in-frame clones and lacks some. D and trimming come from the DNA, and the V and J calls and clone size come from that table. The sample holds around 200,000 clones, about 87% seen once. Germline CDR1 and CDR2: LNHDA and SQIVND (reference sequence). CDR3 size: 13 residues. V lost 6 bases and J lost 5, with 11 bases in between. The sequenced sample consisted of PBMCs or T cells enriched from blood (not recorded which). The genes are TRBV19 and TRBJ1-5, with D tentatively TRBD1 (6 bases). The sequence derives from a woman younger than 45 who had recovered from COVID-19. CDR3 sequence reads: CASRRTADQPQHF. CDR3 nucleotide sequence: TGTGCCAGTAGGAGGACAGCGGATCAGCCCCAGCATTTT.